The present entry profiles one T cell receptor beta chain with its context. The data were taken from a study of blood T cell repertoires in COVID-19. Across the whole study: T cells, B-cell-depleted T cells, or PBMCs supplied cDNA or gDNA.

This CDR3 spans 12 amino acids. Looked up from germline, CDR1 is SNHLY and CDR2 is FYNNEI. V was shortened by 7 bases and J by 8 bases, with 12 bases between the two germline ends. The repertoire was sequenced with immunoSEQ multiplex PCR; TCRdb's copy has only in-frame clones and lacks some. Of about 50,000 clones listed, roughly 90% are singletons. The chain recombines TRBV2 with TRBJ2-1; D ambiguous. The specimen sequenced was peripheral blood. This receptor was taken from a woman of 80 years or more with acute or convalescent COVID-19. CDR3 sequence: CASKREVDEQFF. CDR3 nucleotide sequence: TGTGCCAGCAAACGAGAGGTCGATGAGCAGTTCTTC.